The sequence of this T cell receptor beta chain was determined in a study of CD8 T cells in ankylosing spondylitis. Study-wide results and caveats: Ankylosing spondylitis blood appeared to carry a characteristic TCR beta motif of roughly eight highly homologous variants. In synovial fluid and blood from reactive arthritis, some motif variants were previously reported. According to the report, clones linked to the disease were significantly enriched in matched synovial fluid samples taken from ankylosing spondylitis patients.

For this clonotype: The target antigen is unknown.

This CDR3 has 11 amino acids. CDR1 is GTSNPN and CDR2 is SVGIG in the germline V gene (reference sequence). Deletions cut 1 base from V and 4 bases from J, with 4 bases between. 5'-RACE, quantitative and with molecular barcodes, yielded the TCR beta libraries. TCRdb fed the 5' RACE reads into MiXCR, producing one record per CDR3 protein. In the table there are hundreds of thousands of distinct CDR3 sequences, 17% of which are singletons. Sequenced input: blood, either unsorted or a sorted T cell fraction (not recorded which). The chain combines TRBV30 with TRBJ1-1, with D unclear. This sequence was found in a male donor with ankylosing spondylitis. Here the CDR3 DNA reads TGTGCCTGGAGTGGGGTCACTGAAGCTTTCTTT. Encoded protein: CAWSGVTEAFF. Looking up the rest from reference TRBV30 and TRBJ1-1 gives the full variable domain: SQTIHQWPATLVQPVGSPLSLECTVEGTSNPNLYWYRQAAGRGLQLLFYSVGIGQISSEVPQNLSASRPQDRQFILSSKKLLLSDSGFYLCAWSGVTEAFFGQGTRLTVV.